This T cell receptor beta chain stems from a study of blood T cell repertoires in COVID-19. About the study: Samples of COVID-19 (acute and convalescent) were obtained from the United States, Italy and Spain. In each case, the material was cDNA or gDNA derived from T cells, B-cell-depleted T cells, or PBMCs.

In the authors' methods: Quantification of nucleated cells was approximated via reference gene primer amplification. Profiled with immunoSEQ multiplex PCR; TCRdb holds only in-frame clones, not every one. V and J calls and clone size come straight from that table; D and trimming were deduced from the DNA. The sample carries about 130,000 clones, about 91% recorded once. The CDR3 contains 12 residues. The ends were cut back, 8 bases at V and 1 base at J, with 5 bases in the middle. Germline loops: CDR1 MDHEN, CDR2 SYDVKM. The chain has TRBV28 and TRBJ2-2; TRBD2 might be the D (5 bases). The receptor's source is a man aged 50-60 years with acute or convalescent COVID-19. The sequencing sample was made of peripheral blood. Written as DNA, the CDR3 is TGTGCCAGCGAGGGGAACACCGGGGAGCTGTTTTTT. Its translation is CASEGNTGELFF.